The 9 T cell receptor beta chains below all came from one sample that was sequenced in a study of control samples from healthy donors and cancer patients. TCRdb keeps only in-frame clones here, not all; method: immunoSEQ multiplex PCR. This sample's table has 150,000 to 200,000 clones. The specimen sequenced was blood. The source is a woman in her twenties or thirties in good health.

V usage is TRBV7-2 and J usage is TRBJ2-7, with a possible D match to TRBD1 (6 bases). The germline CDR1 and CDR2 sequences are SGHTA and FQGNSA. The CDR3 has 12 residues. V lost 5 bases to trimming and J lost 8 bases, with 13 bases between them. The CDR3 reads CASSPVGTQQYF. The CDR3 nucleotides are TGTGCCAGCAGCCCCGTCGGGACACAGCAGTACTTC.

The chain employs TRBV4-1 and TRBJ2-7; D uncertain. The CDR3 covers 15 residues. V gave up 2 bases and J gave up 0 bases, with 11 bases separating them. From germline, CDR1 is MGHRA and CDR2 YSYEKL. CDR3 sequence (DNA): TGCGCCAGCAGCCAAACCCCGGGCACCTCCTACGAGCAGTACTTC. Its translation: CASSQTPGTSYEQYF.

This chain joins TRBV7-2 and TRBJ2-3; TRBD2 agrees at 10 bases. J was trimmed by 6 bases and V by 6 bases; bases with no gene match: 9. This CDR3 is built from 15 residues. Per germline, CDR1 SGHTA and CDR2 FQGNSA. Here the CDR3 DNA reads TGTGCCAGCAGACTTCTAGCGGGGGCCACGGATACGCAGTATTTT. Its translation: CASRLLAGATDTQYF.

The V gene is TRBV5-1, the J gene TRBJ2-1; 8 nucleotides match TRBD2. CDR3 length: 15 residues. Losses at the gene ends were 6 bases for V and 4 bases for J; bases not matched to a gene: 9. Germline CDR1 SGHRS, CDR2 YFSETQ. CDR3 sequence reads: CASTPLAGRYNEQFF. In DNA, the CDR3 is TGCGCCAGCACTCCCTTAGCGGGGCGATACAATGAGCAGTTCTTC.

The CDR3 sequence is CSLWGRGFGQCGYTF. For the CDR3, the DNA is TGCAGCTTATGGGGCCGAGGGTTTGGACAGTGTGGCTACACCTTC. The chain uses TRBV29-1 and TRBJ1-2; possible D gene TRBD1, 6 bases. Germline assignment: CDR1 SQVTM and CDR2 ANQGSEA. The CDR3 is 15 residues long. V was shortened by 8 bases and J by 7 bases, with 26 bases between the two germline ends.

The chain joins TRBV19 to TRBJ1-3; D unclear. Deletions cut 6 bases from V and 0 bases from J, with 15 bases between. The germline gives CDR1 LNHDA, CDR2 SQIVND (reference sequence). CDR3 size: 16 residues. The CDR3 DNA follows: TGTGCCAGTAGAGACCCGGGTAGGACCTCTGGAAACACCATATATTTT. It translates to CASRDPGRTSGNTIYF. The entire variable domain, with the rest obtained from reference TRBV19 and TRBJ1-3, is as follows: DGGITQSPKYLFRKEGQNVTLSCEQNLNHDAMYWYRQDPGQGLRLIYYSQIVNDFQKGDIAEGYSVSREKKESFPLTVTSAQKNPTAFYLCASRDPGRTSGNTIYFGEGSWLTVV.

The CDR3 DNA is TGTGCCAGCAGGTGGAGGATGAACACTGAAGCTTTCTTT. It encodes CASRWRMNTEAFF. J is TRBJ1-1 and V is TRBV28; D uncertain. CDR1 and CDR2 from the germline V gene are MDHEN and SYDVKM. V shed 6 bases and J shed 0 bases, with 8 bases lying between them. The CDR3 length is 13 residues.

The V gene is TRBV5-1, the J gene TRBJ1-1; D call uncertain. CDR1 SGHRS and CDR2 YFSETQ come from the germline V gene. The CDR3 has 14 amino acids. V lost 5 bases, J lost 4 bases, and 15 bases lay in between. Written as DNA, the CDR3 is TGCGCCAGCAGTGGGTCGGGGAGTCGCACTGAAGCTTTCTTT. Translation: CASSGSGSRTEAFF.

CDR3 bases: TGTGCCAGCAGTTTAACATCTAGCGGGGGGGCAACTAGCACAGATACGCAGTATTTT. This codes for CASSLTSSGGATSTDTQYF. The J gene is TRBJ2-3, the V gene TRBV28, with 12 bases aligning to TRBD2. This CDR3 comprises 19 residues. V lost 2 bases to trimming and J lost 0 bases; unmatched junction nucleotides: 9. Germline CDR1 is MDHEN and CDR2 is SYDVKM. The full variable domain, in which reference TRBV28 and TRBJ2-3 provide the parts outside the CDR3, is DVKVTQSSRYLVKRTGEKVFLECVQDMDHENMFWYRQDPGLGLRLIYFSYDVKMKEKGDIPEGYSVSREKKERFSLILESASTNQTSMYLCASSLTSSGGATSTDTQYFGPGTRLTVL.